This passage covers 9 T cell receptor beta chains from one sample sequenced in a study of tumor-infiltrating lymphocytes in primary liver carcinoma. Without any cell sorting, roughly 20-33 mg of bulk tissue yielded co-extracted RNA and DNA. TCR beta cDNA was made from roughly 450 ng total RNA with a constant-region primer. TCR beta libraries came from three nested multiplex PCR rounds using slightly modified ARM-PCR. Forward primers for TRBV1-TRBV30 and a C-beta reverse primer served the first two PCR rounds, at 10 cycles each. TCRdb re-called the multiplex PCR reads with MiXCR, one entry per CDR3 protein. The sample yields about 210,000 distinct CDR3 sequences, 70% to 90% seen once. Material for sequencing was tumor tissue from primary liver carcinoma. The source of these receptors is a man in his forties with primary liver carcinoma and hepatitis B virus infection.

In this sample, this clonotype turned up once. Mismatch with germline at one junction end may stem from a read error. The gene calls are TRBV14 and TRBJ2-1; TRBD2 is a possible D gene (6 bases). Germline assignment: CDR1 SGHDN and CDR2 FVKESK. The CDR3 covers 16 residues. The CDR3 nucleotides read TGTGCCAGCAGTCCCGTAGCGGAATGGGTAAACGATGAACAGTTCTTC. It yields the protein CASSPVAEWVNDEQFF.

The chain is built from TRBV11-2 and TRBJ2-5, with 13 bases that match TRBD2. V shed 3 bases and J 3 bases; nucleotides not matched to a gene: 13. The CDR3 runs 19 residues. Germline V gene lookup returns CDR1 SGHAT and CDR2 FQNNGV. The CDR3 protein is CASSFGSLLAGGREETQYF. The DNA for the CDR3 is TGTGCCAGCAGCTTTGGTAGCCTACTAGCGGGAGGGCGGGAAGAGACCCAGTACTTC.

On this clonotype itself: One junction end does not reproduce the germline sequence, and a read error may be involved. The rearrangement links TRBV19 to TRBJ2-2, with D hard to call. The germline CDR1 and CDR2 sequences are LNHDA and SQIVND (reference sequence). This CDR3 contains 12 residues. CDR3 loop: CDSSMWTGELFF. CDR3 nucleotide sequence: TGTGACAGTAGTATGTGGACCGGGGAGCTGTTTTTT. The full variable domain, its missing parts supplied by reference TRBV19 and TRBJ2-2, is DGGITQSPKYLFRKEGQNVTLSCEQNLNHDAMYWYRQDPGQGLRLIYYSQIVNDFQKGDIAEGYSVSREKKESFPLTVTSAQKNPTAFYLCDSSMWTGELFFGEGSRLTVL.

Details on this clonotype: This could be a read error, since a much larger clone is one nucleotide away. The chain has TRBV5-1 and TRBJ2-7; either TRBD1 or TRBD2 may fit D (6 bases each). This CDR3 region has 15 residues. Germline V gene lookup returns CDR1 SGHRS and CDR2 YFSETQ. The CDR3 bases are TGCGCCAGCAGCTTGGTTCCGGGGGCGAACTACAAGCAGTACTTC. Its protein product is CASSLVPGANYKQYF.

In regard to this clonotype: A much larger clone lies a single base off, so this may be a read error. The rearrangement links TRBV2 to TRBJ2-7; 7 nucleotides agree with TRBD1. CDR3 length: 16 amino acids. Germline V gene sequence: CDR1 SNHLY, CDR2 FYNNEI. DNA of the CDR3: TGTGTCAGCAGTGAGAGTAGACAGGGTCTCTTCGGCGAGCAGTACTTC. Translation gives CVSSESRQGLFGEQYF. The full variable domain, rest sourced from reference TRBV2 and TRBJ2-7, is EPEVTQTPSHQVTQMGQEVILRCVPISNHLYFYWYRQILGQKVEFLVSFYNNEISEKSEIFDDQFSVERPDGSNFTLKIRSTKLEDSAMYFCVSSESRQGLFGEQYFGPGTRLTVT.

About this clonotype itself: It is likely a read error, because the conserved phenylalanine at the end of the CDR3 is missing. The genes are TRBV6-1 and TRBJ2-3, with D uncertain. Per germline, CDR1 MNHNS and CDR2 SASEGT. CDR3 length equals 14 residues. CDR3 DNA: TGTGCCAGTAGTGAAATGGTTGCCACAGATACGCAGTATATT. It is translated as CASSEMVATDTQYI.

The gene calls are TRBV30 and TRBJ1-2, with D possibly TRBD1 on 5 matching bases. Germline-derived CDR1 and CDR2 are GTSNPN and SVGIG (reference sequence). The CDR3 runs to 13 residues. CDR3 nucleotides: TGTATCGCGGATTTGGGGCTGGACTATGGCTACACCTTC. It encodes CIADLGLDYGYTF.

Concerning this clonotype itself: An end of the junction does not agree with germline; a read error may underlie this. The chain recombines TRBV6-2 or TRBV6-3 with TRBJ2-5, with D maybe TRBD1 (6 bases). The germline gives CDR1 MNHEY, CDR2 SVGEGT. This CDR3 has 15 amino acids. As DNA, the CDR3 is TGTGCCAGTAGTCTGGAACAGGGACGGCAAGAGACCAAGTACTTC. Amino acids: CASSLEQGRQETKYF.

To note about this clonotype: A junction boundary mismatches the germline segment, possibly from a read error. This chain connects TRBV11-2 to TRBJ2-2; 12 positions agree with TRBD2. Per the germline V gene, CDR1 is SGHAT and CDR2 is FQNNGV. This CDR3 comprises 16 residues. The CDR3 bases are TGTACCAGTAGCTTAGTGACTAGCGGGGGCACCTGGGAGCTGTTTTTT. Its protein is CTSSLVTSGGTWELFF.